This T cell receptor (beta chain) is from a study of technical replicates of blood from several donors. Using immunoSEQ multiplex PCR, the repertoire was profiled, and TCRdb retains in-frame clones only, with some absent. The table shows 40,000 to 65,000 clones, with around 84% occurring only once. Source material: PBMCs. The clonotype was recovered from a human donor in good health. Some clones in this sample may be carry-over from other donors' samples.

The CDR3 DNA is TGTGCCAGCAGCCCAGACAGACCCTATGGCTACACCTTC. Its protein is CASSPDRPYGYTF. V usage is TRBV11-2 and J usage is TRBJ1-2; weak D call: TRBD1 (5 bases). This CDR3 has 13 residues. V was pared by 5 bases and J by 4 bases, with 11 bases between. Germline CDR1 reads SGHAT; CDR2 reads FQNNGV. The full variable domain, completed using reference TRBV11-2 and TRBJ1-2, is EAGVAQSPRYKIIEKRQSVAFWCNPISGHATLYWYQQILGQGPKLLIQFQNNGVVDDSQLPKDRFSAERLKGVDSTLKIQPAKLEDSAVYLCASSPDRPYGYTFGSGTRLTVV.